This passage covers 25 T cell receptor beta chains from one sample sequenced in a study of shared clonotypes between healthy human individuals. Assay: immunoSEQ multiplex PCR; the TCRdb copy retains only in-frame clones and omits some. Among approximately 2,300,000 clones, about 90% were seen once, and the ten largest hold 0.37%. The sequenced sample was naive CD4+ T cells from PBMCs. Subset indicated: CD45RA+ positively selected. The source of these receptors is a man aged 18 to 35 in good health. Some clones in this sample may be carry-over from other donors' samples.

Comment on this clone: Distinct nucleotide sequences in the sample also encode this CDR3. The chain uses TRBV9 and TRBJ1-3, with D uncertain. V lost 4 bases to trimming and J lost 0 bases, with 8 bases between them. The CDR3 is 14 residues long. The germline V gene encodes CDR1 SGDLS and CDR2 YYNGEE. The CDR3: CASSPTSSGNTIYF. The DNA of the CDR3 is TGTGCCAGCAGCCCCACGTCCTCTGGAAACACCATATATTTT.

This chain connects TRBV5-6 to TRBJ2-1; D is uncertain. Trimming stripped 4 bases from V and 5 bases from J, with 10 bases between. Germline V gene sequence: CDR1 SGHDT, CDR2 YYEEEE. The CDR3 runs 13 residues. CDR3 in amino acids: CASSPRANNEQFF. In DNA form, the CDR3 reads TGTGCCAGCAGCCCACGGGCTAACAATGAGCAGTTCTTC.

The chain carries TRBV7-2 and TRBJ1-5; weak D call: TRBD1 (5 bases). With 5 bases removed from V and 10 bases from J, the gap between germline ends came to 21 bases. Germline-derived CDR1 and CDR2 are SGHTA and FQGNSA. CDR3 length equals 15 residues. CDR3: CASSMGEAALTPQHF. Written as DNA, the CDR3 is TGTGCCAGCAGCATGGGGGAGGCAGCCCTCACCCCCCAGCATTTT.

V usage is TRBV11-1 and J usage is TRBJ2-5; possible D gene TRBD2, 6 bases. Trimming took off 1 base at V and 7 bases at J, with 13 bases between the two ends. This CDR3 contains 14 residues. Germline V gene sequence: CDR1 SGHAT, CDR2 FQDESV (reference sequence). Here the CDR3 reads CASSLGSGTSTQYF. CDR3 bases: TGTGCCAGCAGCTTAGGGTCAGGGACTTCGACCCAGTACTTC. The whole variable domain, remainder taken from reference TRBV11-1 and TRBJ2-5, is EAEVAQSPRYKITEKSQAVAFWCDPISGHATLYWYRQILGQGPELLVQFQDESVVDDSQLPKDRFSAERLKGVDSTLKIQPAELGDSAMYLCASSLGSGTSTQYFGPGTRLLVL.

This chain uses TRBV29-1 with TRBJ2-7; perhaps TRBD1 as D (5 bases). Germline loops: CDR1 SQVTM, CDR2 ANQGSEA. Trimming took off 1 base at V and 5 bases at J, with 18 bases between the two ends. The CDR3 sequence is 15 residues long. CDR3 nucleotide sequence: TGCAGCGTTGAAGGTTTCGCGACCTGGGGCCACGAGCAGTACTTC. This gives the protein CSVEGFATWGHEQYF.

Of note for this clone: The sample has other DNA sequences that encode this CDR3 too. The chain recombines TRBV6-4 with TRBJ1-5, with D maybe TRBD1 (5 bases). Trimming left V 2 bases short and J 4 bases short, with 9 bases between. CDR1 and CDR2 (germline): MRHNA, SNTAGT. The CDR3 has 14 residues. Written as DNA, the CDR3 is TGTGCCAGCAGTGACAGGGGAGGGAATCAGCCCCAGCATTTT. Encoded protein: CASSDRGGNQPQHF.

This chain joins TRBV7-9 and TRBJ2-1; 11 nucleotides align to TRBD2. V lost 4 bases to trimming and J lost 3 bases; unmatched junction nucleotides: 8. The CDR3 contains 17 residues. Germline V CDR1 and CDR2: SEHNR, FQNEAQ (reference sequence). CDR3 in amino acids: CASSSGSGTSGYNEQFF. The DNA for the CDR3 is TGTGCCAGCAGCTCCGGCAGCGGGACTAGCGGCTACAATGAGCAGTTCTTC.

This chain links TRBV10-3 with TRBJ1-4; D is ambiguous. The ends were cut back, 3 bases at V and 0 bases at J, with 5 bases in the middle. CDR1 is ENHRY, CDR2 SYGVKD, per germline. The CDR3 consists of 14 residues. For the CDR3, the DNA is TGTGCCATCAGTGACAGCGCAACTAATGAAAAACTGTTTTTT. Translated, it gives CAISDSATNEKLFF.

The gene calls are TRBV5-1 and TRBJ2-1, with 12 bases identical to TRBD2. Per the germline V gene, CDR1 is SGHRS and CDR2 is YFSETQ. J gave up 7 bases and V 6 bases, and 11 bases lay outside the gene matches. The CDR3 contains 16 residues. The CDR3 DNA sequence: TGCGCCAGCACGCTACTAGCGGGAGGCCCGCGGAATGAGCAGTTCTTC. It yields the protein CASTLLAGGPRNEQFF.

The chain recombines TRBV19 with TRBJ1-3, with TRBD1 identical over 9 bases. The CDR3 spans 16 residues. In germline, CDR1 is LNHDA, CDR2 SQIVND (reference sequence). Germline trimming cut 9 bases from V and 3 bases from J; bases unmatched to any gene: 12. The CDR3 sequence is CASLPPGQGNGNTIYF. CDR3 in DNA: TGTGCCAGCCTCCCACCGGGACAGGGAAATGGAAACACCATATATTTT.

This rearrangement joins TRBV5-5 to TRBJ2-2; D is undetermined. This CDR3 comprises 13 residues. V gave up 3 bases and J gave up 6 bases, with 9 bases separating them. Germline lookup yields CDR1 SGHKS and CDR2 YYEKEE (reference sequence). Here the CDR3 reads CASSYSPPGELFF. The CDR3 bases are TGTGCCAGCAGCTATAGTCCCCCCGGGGAGCTGTTTTTT.

V and J are TRBV28 and TRBJ2-7; 8 bases line up with TRBD2. The CDR3 is made up of 14 amino acids. The ends lost 3 bases at V and 5 bases at J; junction bases unmatched: 6. Germline V gene sequence: CDR1 MDHEN, CDR2 SYDVKM. The CDR3 is CASSFSAGVHEQYF. CDR3 in DNA: TGTGCCAGCAGTTTTTCAGCGGGAGTCCACGAGCAGTACTTC.

CDR3 amino acids: CASSLGTGLYNEQFF. In DNA form, the CDR3 reads TGTGCCAGCAGCCTCGGGACAGGGCTTTACAATGAGCAGTTCTTC. The V gene is TRBV5-4, the J gene TRBJ2-1; 9 positions agree with TRBD1. From germline, CDR1 is SGHNT and CDR2 YYREEE (reference sequence). The CDR3 has 15 residues. Losses at the gene ends were 4 bases for V and 4 bases for J; bases not matched to a gene: 6. The whole variable domain, remainder taken from reference TRBV5-4 and TRBJ2-1, is ETGVTQSPTHLIKTRGQQVTLRCSSQSGHNTVSWYQQALGQGPQFIFQYYREEENGRGNFPPRFSGLQFPNYSSELNVNALELDDSALYLCASSLGTGLYNEQFFGPGTRLTVL.

V and J are TRBV7-3 and TRBJ2-3, with D possibly TRBD1 on 6 matching bases. The CDR3 length is 15 residues. Germline assignment: CDR1 SGHTA and CDR2 FQGTGA. V was shortened by 0 bases and J by 3 bases, with 10 bases between the two germline ends. CDR3 region: CASSLTGARTDTQYF. In nucleotides, the CDR3 is TGTGCCAGCAGCTTAACGGGGGCAAGGACAGATACGCAGTATTTT.

The rearrangement joins TRBV6-5 to TRBJ2-1; 13 nucleotides agree with TRBD2. Losses at the gene ends were 6 bases for V and 6 bases for J; bases not matched to a gene: 5. The CDR3 consists of 15 residues. Germline V gene lookup returns CDR1 MNHEY and CDR2 SVGAGI. The CDR3 reads CASSRLAGGGNEQFF. CDR3 in DNA: TGTGCCAGCAGCCGACTAGCGGGAGGAGGCAATGAGCAGTTCTTC.

V and J are TRBV27 and TRBJ2-1; 10 bases align to TRBD2. V dropped 5 bases and J dropped 14; count of bases not matched to a gene: 6. This CDR3 region has 12 residues. Germline V gene sequence: CDR1 MNHEY, CDR2 SMNVEV (reference sequence). In nucleotides, the CDR3 is TGTGCCAGCAGTCTAGCGGGAGTAAAAGAGTTCTTC. Its translation: CASSLAGVKEFF.

The chain couples TRBV7-2 to TRBJ1-5, with D possibly TRBD1 on 6 matching bases. The germline CDR1 and CDR2 sequences are SGHTA and FQGNSA. The CDR3 extends over 17 amino acids. The V gene lost 1 base and the J gene lost 3 bases, with 16 bases spanning the gap. As DNA, the CDR3 is TGTGCCAGCAGCTTAGGGGGGGCGGTCGAACTCAATCAGCCCCAGCATTTT. It yields the protein CASSLGGAVELNQPQHF. Supplemented by reference TRBV7-2 and TRBJ1-5, the full variable domain reads GAGVSQSPSNKVTEKGKDVELRCDPISGHTALYWYRQSLGQGLEFLIYFQGNSAPDKSGLPSDRFSAERTGGSVSTLTIQRTQQEDSAVYLCASSLGGAVELNQPQHFGDGTRLSIL.

V usage is TRBV5-1 and J usage is TRBJ1-1, with a possible D match to TRBD1 (5 bases). The CDR3 totals 15 residues. V lost 4 bases and J lost 2, with 15 bases in between. The germline gives CDR1 SGHRS, CDR2 YFSETQ. CDR3 coding DNA: TGCGCCAGCAGCCCGGGACGCGCCGTAAACACTGAAGCTTTCTTT. Amino acid sequence: CASSPGRAVNTEAFF.

The chain links TRBV2 to TRBJ2-5; 10 bases map to TRBD1. CDR3 length equals 15 residues. V lost 4 bases and J lost 3; bases outside the gene matches: 5. Germline assignment: CDR1 SNHLY and CDR2 FYNNEI. CDR3 loop: CASSGGTGDKETQYF. The CDR3 DNA reads as TGTGCCAGCAGTGGGGGGACAGGGGATAAAGAGACCCAGTACTTC.

The gene calls are TRBV5-1 and TRBJ1-4; no definite D call. Trimming took 1 base from V and 5 from J, leaving 6 bases between them. Looked up from germline, CDR1 is SGHRS and CDR2 is YFSETQ. The CDR3 is 13 amino acids. The CDR3 sequence is CASSLHGNEKLFF. CDR3 nucleotides: TGCGCCAGCAGCTTGCACGGGAATGAAAAACTGTTTTTT.

The chain links TRBV23-1 to TRBJ1-1; 8 bases align to TRBD1. TRBV23-1 is an ORF; its function is uncertain. V lost 2 bases and J lost 1; bases outside the gene matches: 6. The length of the CDR3 is 16 residues. The CDR3 is CASSQTLGTGNTEAFF. CDR3 DNA: TGCGCCAGCAGTCAAACCTTAGGGACAGGGAACACTGAAGCTTTCTTT.

In its sample, this clone was seen once. Other nucleotide sequences in the sample specify the same CDR3. This CDR3 is CASSRREKLFF. The CDR3 DNA reads as TGTGCCAGCAGCCGAAGGGAAAAACTGTTTTTT. This chain joins TRBV28 and TRBJ1-4; D unresolved. Trimming left V 6 bases short and J 8 bases short, with 7 bases between. The CDR3 is made up of 11 amino acids. Germline CDR1 is MDHEN and CDR2 is SYDVKM.

The V gene is TRBV7-2, the J gene TRBJ2-1; 9 nucleotides match TRBD1. V dropped 1 base and J dropped 2; count of bases not matched to a gene: 3. The CDR3 is 16 amino acids. Germline V gene lookup returns CDR1 SGHTA and CDR2 FQGNSA. The CDR3 DNA follows: TGTGCCAGCAGCTTAGTACAGGGGGCCCCCTACAATGAGCAGTTCTTC. It is translated as CASSLVQGAPYNEQFF.

The genes are TRBV19 and TRBJ2-1; TRBD1 matches at 9 bases. Looked up from germline, CDR1 is LNHDA and CDR2 is SQIVND (reference sequence). Trimming took 0 bases from V and 8 from J; bases not matched to a gene: 5. The length of the CDR3 is 15 residues. In DNA form, the CDR3 reads TGTGCCAGTAGTATAGATCGGACAGGGGCGGATGAGCAGTTCTTC. The encoded protein is CASSIDRTGADEQFF.

This chain uses TRBV5-8 with TRBJ1-1, with D uncertain. The CDR3 extends over 12 amino acids. V was pared by 2 bases and J by 7 bases, with 9 bases between. Germline CDR1 reads SGHTS; CDR2 reads YDEGEE. The CDR3: CASSLPIHEAFF. The DNA of the CDR3 is TGTGCCAGCAGCTTACCTATTCATGAAGCTTTCTTT. Full variable domain (outside the CDR3, taken from reference TRBV5-8 and TRBJ1-1): EAGVTQSPTHLIKTRGQQATLRCSPISGHTSVYWYQQALGLGLQFLLWYDEGEERNRGNFPPRFSGRQFPNYSSELNVNALELEDSALYLCASSLPIHEAFFGQGTRLTVV.